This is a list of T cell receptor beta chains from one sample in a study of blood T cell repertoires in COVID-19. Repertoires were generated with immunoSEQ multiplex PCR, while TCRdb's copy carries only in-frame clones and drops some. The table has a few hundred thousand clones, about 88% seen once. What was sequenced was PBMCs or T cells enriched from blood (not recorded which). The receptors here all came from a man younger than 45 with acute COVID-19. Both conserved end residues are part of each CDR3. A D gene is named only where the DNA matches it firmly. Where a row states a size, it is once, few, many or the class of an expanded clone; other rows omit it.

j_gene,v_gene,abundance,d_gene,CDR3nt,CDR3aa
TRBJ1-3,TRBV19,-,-,TGTGCCAGTACAGGAAACACCATATATTTT,CASTGNTIYF
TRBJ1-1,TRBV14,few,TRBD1,TGTGCCAGCAGCCCTTGGACAGGGGCCATGAACACTGAAGCTTTCTTT,CASSPWTGAMNTEAFF
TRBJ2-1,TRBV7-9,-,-,TGTGCCAGCAGCCCCCTCGGGAGCGTCAATGAGCAGTTCTTC,CASSPLGSVNEQFF
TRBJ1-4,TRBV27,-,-,TGTGCCAGCAGTTTACAGGGTATCGAAAAACTGTTTTTT,CASSLQGIEKLFF
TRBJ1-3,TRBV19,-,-,TGTGCCAGTAGTGGGGGGTACGGAAACACCATATATTTT,CASSGGYGNTIYF
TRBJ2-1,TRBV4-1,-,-,TGCGCCAGCAGCCAAGACCCCGACTATGAGCAGTTCTTC,CASSQDPDYEQFF
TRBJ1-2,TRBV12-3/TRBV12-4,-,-,TGTGCCAGCAACAAGGACAGCCCGTATGGCTACACCTTC,CASNKDSPYGYTF
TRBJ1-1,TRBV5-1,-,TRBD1,TGTGCCAGCAGTCGCTCCGGGACAGAGGGGCCTGAAGCTTTCTTT,CASSRSGTEGPEAFF
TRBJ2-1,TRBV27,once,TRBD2,TGTGCCAGCAATTCGGGGACTACCGCCTACAATGAGCAGTTCTTC,CASNSGTTAYNEQFF
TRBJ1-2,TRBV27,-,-,TGTGCCAGCAGTTTATCCAGGGCCAGTGGCTACACCTTC,CASSLSRASGYTF
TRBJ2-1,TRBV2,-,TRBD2,TGTGCCAGCAGTTTAGGACGGGAGGTTGAGCAGTTCTTC,CASSLGREVEQFF
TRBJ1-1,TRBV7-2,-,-,TGTGCCAGCAGCTTAGGGCAGGTGAACACTGAAGCTTTCTTT,CASSLGQVNTEAFF
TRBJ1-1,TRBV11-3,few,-,TGTGCCAGCAGCCCCGCGGGGCTAACTGAAGCTTTCTTT,CASSPAGLTEAFF
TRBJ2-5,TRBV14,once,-,TGTGCCAGCAGCCGGGGACCGCGGGGTGGGACCCAGTACTTC,CASSRGPRGGTQYF
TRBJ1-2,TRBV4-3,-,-,TGCGCCAGCAGCCAAGAAGTGACAGAGAACTATGGCTACACCTTC,CASSQEVTENYGYTF
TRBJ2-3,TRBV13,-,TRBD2,TGTGCCAGCAGCTTAGGCGGTTCTGCGGGAGCTTCCGATACGCAGTATTTT,CASSLGGSAGASDTQYF
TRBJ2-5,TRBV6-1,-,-,TGTGCCAGCAGTGATGTAACGGGGACACAAGAGACCCAGTACTTC,CASSDVTGTQETQYF
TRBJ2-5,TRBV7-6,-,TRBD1,TGTGCCAGCAGCTTACCCCGGACAGGGGAAGGGGAGACCCAGTACTTC,CASSLPRTGEGETQYF
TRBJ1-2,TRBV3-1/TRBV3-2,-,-,TGTGCCAGCAGCCAAGTAGGGCTACAGGTTAATGGCTACACCTTC,CASSQVGLQVNGYTF
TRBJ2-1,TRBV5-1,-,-,TGTGCCAGCAGCTTGCGGGACAATGAGCAGTTCTTC,CASSLRDNEQFF
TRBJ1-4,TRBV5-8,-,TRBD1,TGTGCCAGCACCCGACAGGGCCAAAATGAAAAACTGTTTTTT,CASTRQGQNEKLFF
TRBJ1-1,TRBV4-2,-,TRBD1,TGTGCCAGCAGCCAAGATGGGACAGGGGGCACTGAAGCTTTCTTT,CASSQDGTGGTEAFF
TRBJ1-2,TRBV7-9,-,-,TGTGCCAGCAGCCAGGGGAGTAGCAGGGGCTACACCTTC,CASSQGSSRGYTF
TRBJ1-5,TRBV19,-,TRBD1,TGTGCCAGTAGTATGGGGACAGGGTTTTTTCAGCCCCAGCATTTT,CASSMGTGFFQPQHF
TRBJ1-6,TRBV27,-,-,TGTGCCAGCAGTTACGGGAGTCTGGGGACCCTCCACTTT,CASSYGSLGTLHF
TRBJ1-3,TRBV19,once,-,TGTGCCAGTAGTCACAACTCTGGAAACACCATATATTTT,CASSHNSGNTIYF
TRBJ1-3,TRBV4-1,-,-,TGCGCCAGCAGCCAAGGAGACCCCTCCCGGGACACCATATATTTT,CASSQGDPSRDTIYF
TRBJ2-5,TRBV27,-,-,TGTGCCAGCATCGAGAAGGCTAGCGTAAGTGAGACCCAGTACTTC,CASIEKASVSETQYF
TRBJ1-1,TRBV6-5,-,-,TGTGCCAGCAGTTCCCCGTCGGGTAGCACTGAAGCTTTCTTT,CASSSPSGSTEAFF
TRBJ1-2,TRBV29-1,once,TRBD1,TGCAGCGTTATCACCGGGACAGGGGATGGCTACACCTTC,CSVITGTGDGYTF
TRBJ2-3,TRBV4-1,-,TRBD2,TGCGCCAGCAGCCAACCCGGACTAGCGGGGGGTAGCACAGATACGCAGTATTTT,CASSQPGLAGGSTDTQYF
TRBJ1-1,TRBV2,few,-,TGTGCCAGCAGGGAACAGGTTCAATCTGAAGCTTTCTTT,CASREQVQSEAFF
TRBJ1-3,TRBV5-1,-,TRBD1,TGTGCCAGCAGCTTGGGGACAGAAGGAAACACCATATATTTT,CASSLGTEGNTIYF
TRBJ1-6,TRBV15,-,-,TGTGCCACCGGAGAAACATTCTCCTATAATTCACCCCTCCACTTT,CATGETFSYNSPLHF
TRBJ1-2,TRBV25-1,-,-,TGTGCCAGCAGTGACTCCCCGAGCTATGGCTACACCTTC,CASSDSPSYGYTF
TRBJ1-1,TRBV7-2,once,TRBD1,TGTGCCAGCAGCTACAGGGGGCAGAACACTGAAGCTTTCTTT,CASSYRGQNTEAFF
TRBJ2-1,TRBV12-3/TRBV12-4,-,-,TGTGCCACCGGAGGACTGCCGCATGAGCAGTTCTTC,CATGGLPHEQFF
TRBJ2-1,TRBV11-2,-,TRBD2,TGTGCCAGCAGCTCGCGGGGTAGCGGGAGCTCCTACAATGAGCAGTTCTTC,CASSSRGSGSSYNEQFF
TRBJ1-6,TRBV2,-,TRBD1,TGTGCTACCCGGGACAGGGTAAATTCACCCCTCCACTTT,CATRDRVNSPLHF
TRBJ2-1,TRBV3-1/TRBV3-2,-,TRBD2,TGTGCCAGCAGCCAAGAGAGACTGGCGGGAGATTTCAATGAGCAGTTCTTC,CASSQERLAGDFNEQFF
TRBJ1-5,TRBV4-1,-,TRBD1,TGCGCCAGCAGCCAAGAAGGGTTAGACAGGGGCGAACAGCCCCAGCATTTT,CASSQEGLDRGEQPQHF